Described below is a single T cell receptor (beta chain) sequence and its context. Antigen unknown. Germline V gene sequence: CDR1 SGHNT, CDR2 YYREEE (reference sequence). This CDR3 spans 13 amino acids. V lost 2 bases and J lost 5, with 11 bases in between. The data stem from a study of shared clonotypes between healthy human individuals. Findings and caveats of the study: Compared with memory subsets, naive subsets generally had larger estimated richness. Genetic and exposure-history diversity was limited by the few donors. A reduction in generation probabilities was seen for non-shared clonotypes relative to those shared by all four donors.

TCRdb keeps only in-frame clones here, not all; method: immunoSEQ multiplex PCR. Of some 1 million clones detected, roughly 70% appear once; the ten largest clones hold around 1.4%. This TCR came from a man aged 18-30 years in good health. The sequencing sample was made of memory CD4+ T cells sorted from blood. The subset was: CD45RA-negative fraction. The chain links TRBV5-4 to TRBJ2-7; D may be TRBD1 (5 bases). The CDR3 protein is CASSFQRGDEQYF. The DNA of the CDR3 is TGTGCCAGCAGCTTCCAAAGGGGCGACGAGCAGTACTTC.